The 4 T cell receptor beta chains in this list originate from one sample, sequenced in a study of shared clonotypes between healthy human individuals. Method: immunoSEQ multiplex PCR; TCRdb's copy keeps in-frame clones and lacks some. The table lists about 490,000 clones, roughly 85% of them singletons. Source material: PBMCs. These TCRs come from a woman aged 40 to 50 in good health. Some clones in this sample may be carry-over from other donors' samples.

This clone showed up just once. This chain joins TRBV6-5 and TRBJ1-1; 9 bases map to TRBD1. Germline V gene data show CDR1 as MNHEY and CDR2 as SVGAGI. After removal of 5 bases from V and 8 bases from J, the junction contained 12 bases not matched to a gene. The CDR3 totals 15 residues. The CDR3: CASSLSGTGKKEAFF. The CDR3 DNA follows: TGTGCCAGCAGTCTCTCCGGGACAGGGAAAAAAGAAGCTTTCTTT.

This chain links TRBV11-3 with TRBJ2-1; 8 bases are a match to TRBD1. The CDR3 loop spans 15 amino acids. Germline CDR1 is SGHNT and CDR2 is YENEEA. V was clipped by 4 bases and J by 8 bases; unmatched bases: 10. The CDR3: CASSSGGQGQDEQFF. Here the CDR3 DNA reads TGTGCCAGCAGCTCCGGTGGACAGGGTCAGGATGAGCAGTTCTTC.

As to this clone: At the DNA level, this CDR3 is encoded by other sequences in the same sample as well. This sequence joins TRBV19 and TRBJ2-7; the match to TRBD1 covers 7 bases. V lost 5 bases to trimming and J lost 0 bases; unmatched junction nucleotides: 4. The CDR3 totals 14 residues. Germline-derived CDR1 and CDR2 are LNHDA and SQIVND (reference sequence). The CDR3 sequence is CASSPRDSSYEQYF. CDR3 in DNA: TGTGCCAGTAGTCCCCGGGACAGCTCCTACGAGCAGTACTTC.

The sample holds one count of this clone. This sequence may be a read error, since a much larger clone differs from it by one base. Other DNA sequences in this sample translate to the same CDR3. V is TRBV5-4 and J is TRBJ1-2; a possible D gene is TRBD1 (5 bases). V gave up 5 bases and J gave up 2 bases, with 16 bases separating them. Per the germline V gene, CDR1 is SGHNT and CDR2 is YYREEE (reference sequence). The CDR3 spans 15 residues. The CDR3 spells CASSPSGGQNYGYTF. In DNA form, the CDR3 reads TGTGCCAGCAGTCCCTCGGGGGGTCAGAACTATGGCTACACCTTC.